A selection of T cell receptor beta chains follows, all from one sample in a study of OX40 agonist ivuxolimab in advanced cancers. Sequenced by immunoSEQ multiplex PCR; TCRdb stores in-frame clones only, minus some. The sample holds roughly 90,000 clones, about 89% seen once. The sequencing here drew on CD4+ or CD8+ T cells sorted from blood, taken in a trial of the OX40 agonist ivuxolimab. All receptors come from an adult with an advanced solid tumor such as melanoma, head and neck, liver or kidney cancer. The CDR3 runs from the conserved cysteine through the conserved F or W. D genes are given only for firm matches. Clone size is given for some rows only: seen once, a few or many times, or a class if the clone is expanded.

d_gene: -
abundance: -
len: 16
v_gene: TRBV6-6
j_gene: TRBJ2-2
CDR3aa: CASSGFGTTNTGELFF
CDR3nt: TGTGCCAGCTCAGGTTTCGGGACAACGAACACCGGGGAGCTGTTTTTT

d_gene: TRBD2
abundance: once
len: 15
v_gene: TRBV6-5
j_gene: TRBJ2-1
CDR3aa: CASVRLAGGQDEQFF
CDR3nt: TGTGCCAGCGTACGACTAGCGGGAGGTCAGGATGAGCAGTTCTTC

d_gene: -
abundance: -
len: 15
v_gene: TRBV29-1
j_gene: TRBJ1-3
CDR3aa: CSVENSWSSGNTIYF
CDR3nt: TGCAGCGTTGAAAACAGCTGGAGCTCTGGAAACACCATATATTTT

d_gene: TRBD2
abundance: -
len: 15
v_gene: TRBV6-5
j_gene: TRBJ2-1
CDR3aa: CASSWSGRALNEQFF
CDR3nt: TGTGCCAGCAGTTGGAGCGGGAGGGCCCTCAATGAGCAGTTCTTC

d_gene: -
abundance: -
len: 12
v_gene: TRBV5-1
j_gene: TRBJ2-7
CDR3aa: CASSSKGGEQYF
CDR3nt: TGCGCCAGCAGCTCCAAGGGCGGGGAGCAGTACTTC

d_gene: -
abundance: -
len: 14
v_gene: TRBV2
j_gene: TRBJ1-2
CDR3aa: CASQGQGSFYGYTF
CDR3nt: TGTGCCAGCCAGGGACAAGGATCGTTCTATGGCTACACCTTC

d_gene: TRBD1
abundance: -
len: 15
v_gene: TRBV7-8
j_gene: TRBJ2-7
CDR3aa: CASSSRTGDSYEQYF
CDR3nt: TGTGCCAGCAGCTCTCGGACAGGGGACTCCTACGAGCAGTACTTC

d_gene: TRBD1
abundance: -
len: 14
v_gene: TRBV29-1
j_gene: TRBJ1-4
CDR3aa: CSVEGGQWGEKLFF
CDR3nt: TGCAGCGTTGAGGGGGGACAGTGGGGCGAAAAACTGTTTTTT

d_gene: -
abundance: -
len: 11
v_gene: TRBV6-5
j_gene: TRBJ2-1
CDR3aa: CASHRADEQFF
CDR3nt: TGTGCCAGCCACAGAGCAGATGAGCAGTTCTTC

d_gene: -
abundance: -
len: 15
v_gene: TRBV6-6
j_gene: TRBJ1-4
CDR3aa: CASTGGGGPNEKLFF
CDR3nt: TGTGCCAGCACCGGGGGTGGGGGACCTAATGAAAAACTGTTTTTT

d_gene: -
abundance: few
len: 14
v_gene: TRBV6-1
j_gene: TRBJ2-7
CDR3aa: CASADRPGDYEQYF
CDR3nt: TGTGCCAGCGCAGATAGGCCCGGTGACTACGAGCAGTACTTC

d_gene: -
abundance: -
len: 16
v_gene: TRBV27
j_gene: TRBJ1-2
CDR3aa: CASSLSAAAYNYGYTF
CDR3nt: TGTGCCAGCAGTTTATCGGCGGCTGCTTATAACTATGGCTACACCTTC

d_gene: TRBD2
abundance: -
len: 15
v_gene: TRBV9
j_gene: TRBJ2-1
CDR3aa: CASSAGGEGFYEQFF
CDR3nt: TGTGCCAGCAGCGCTGGGGGGGAGGGATTCTATGAGCAGTTCTTC

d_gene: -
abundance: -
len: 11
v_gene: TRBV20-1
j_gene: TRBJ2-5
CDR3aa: CSAIREETQYF
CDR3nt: TGCAGTGCTATAAGGGAAGAGACCCAGTACTTC

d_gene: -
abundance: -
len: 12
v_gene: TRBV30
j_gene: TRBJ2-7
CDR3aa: CAWSPRGYEQYF
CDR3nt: TGTGCCTGGAGTCCTCGGGGGTACGAGCAGTACTTC

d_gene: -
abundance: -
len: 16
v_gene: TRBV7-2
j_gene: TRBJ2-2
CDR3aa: CAGRGKGGANTGELFF
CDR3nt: TGTGCCGGTCGAGGGAAAGGTGGGGCGAACACCGGGGAGCTGTTTTTT